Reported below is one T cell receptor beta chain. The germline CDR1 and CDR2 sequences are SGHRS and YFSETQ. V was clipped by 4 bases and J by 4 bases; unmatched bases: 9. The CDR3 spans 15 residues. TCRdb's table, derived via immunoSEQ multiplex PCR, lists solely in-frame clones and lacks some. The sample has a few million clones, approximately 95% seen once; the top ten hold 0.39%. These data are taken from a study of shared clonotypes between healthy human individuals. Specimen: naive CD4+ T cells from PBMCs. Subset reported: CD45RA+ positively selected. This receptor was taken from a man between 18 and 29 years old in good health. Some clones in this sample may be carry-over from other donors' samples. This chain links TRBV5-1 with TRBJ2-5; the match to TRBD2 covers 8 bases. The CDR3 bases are TGCGCCAGCAGCCAGGGGACTAGGGGTGCAGAGACCCAGTACTTC. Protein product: CASSQGTRGAETQYF.